The TCR beta chain under discussion was sequenced for a study of cytomegalovirus exposure and HLA in healthy donors. The CDR3 extends over 13 amino acids. The V end was cut by 3 bases, the J end by 0 bases, with 5 bases between. Germline V gives CDR1 KGHSH, CDR2 LQKENI. The PCR made use of 60 Vbeta and 13 Jbeta primers. Using immunoSEQ multiplex PCR, the repertoire was profiled, and TCRdb retains in-frame clones only, with some absent. In the table there are about 61,000 clones, 89% of which are singletons. Donors were nominally healthy when sampled, though unrecorded immune exposures were likely. Sequenced material: PBMCs. The V gene is TRBV18, the J gene TRBJ1-1; D remains ambiguous. The TCR originated in a man in his thirties or forties in good health and CMV-seropositive. Here the CDR3 reads CASSPGVNTEAFF. DNA of the CDR3: TGTGCCAGCTCACCCGGGGTGAACACTGAAGCTTTCTTT. Filled out from reference TRBV18 and TRBJ1-1, the complete variable domain reads NAGVMQNPRHLVRRRGQEARLRCSPMKGHSHVYWYRQLPEEGLKFMVYLQKENIIDESGMPKERFSAEFPKEGPSILRIQQVVRGDSAAYFCASSPGVNTEAFFGQGTRLTVV.